These T cell receptor beta chains were read from a single sample in a study of T cell responses to AZD1222 COVID-19 vaccine. Using immunoSEQ multiplex PCR, the repertoire was profiled, and TCRdb retains in-frame clones only, with some absent. The sample lists 95,000 to 150,000 clones; roughly 82% were seen once. Sequencing used peripheral blood, obtained 28 days after the second AZD1222 dose. These receptors came from an adult who received the AZD1222 COVID-19 vaccine. The conserved cysteine and the conserved F or W are not part of the CDR3 here. Fields, in order: J gene, CDR3 length, V gene, CDR3 protein.

TRBJ1-2 | 16 | TRBV19 | ASSTMTGVWDGIDGYT
TRBJ1-5 | 16 | TRBV30 | AWSVDRGIKLSNQPQH
TRBJ1-2 | 11 | TRBV19 | ASKRGLNYGYT
TRBJ2-7 | 14 | TRBV3-1/TRBV3-2 | ASSPPLRGSNYEQY
TRBJ2-1 | 14 | TRBV5-1 | ASSLRGGSSYNEQF
TRBJ1-5 | 13 | TRBV7-2 | ASSYGQLLNQPQH
TRBJ2-2 | 15 | TRBV7-9 | ASSLRAANSYTGELF
TRBJ2-3 | 14 | TRBV15 | ATSRDRVTFTDTQY
TRBJ1-2 | 13 | TRBV19 | ASRYGTNGGYGYT
TRBJ1-1 | 9 | TRBV18 | ASVGQSSAF
TRBJ2-3 | 13 | TRBV12-5 | ASGRDLNFPDTQY
TRBJ2-7 | 14 | TRBV7-2 | ASSLMGLAGSYEQY
TRBJ2-5 | 12 | TRBV15 | ATRTGTLQETQY
TRBJ2-7 | 13 | TRBV7-2 | ASSLVDKLIREQY
TRBJ1-5 | 12 | TRBV19 | ASSIGGWDGPQH
TRBJ1-2 | 11 | TRBV6-2/TRBV6-3 | ASSPTGDYGYT
TRBJ1-2 | 9 | TRBV20-1 | SARGGSGYT
TRBJ2-2 | 14 | TRBV5-6 | ASSGPWGRNTGELF
TRBJ1-1 | 12 | TRBV27 | ASSQRTANTEAF
TRBJ2-7 | 14 | TRBV3-1/TRBV3-2 | ASSQGLASGKNEQY
TRBJ2-2 | 14 | TRBV11-3 | ASSTRGGPYTGELF
TRBJ1-1 | 12 | TRBV28 | ASSLRQGRTEAF
TRBJ1-5 | 13 | TRBV6-5 | ASSNRGLSNQPQH
TRBJ2-1 | 14 | TRBV11-3 | ASSFRGGAVRNEQF
TRBJ2-7 | 12 | TRBV9 | ASSVTPGNHEQY
TRBJ2-7 | 12 | TRBV5-1 | ASAPAGQSYEQY
TRBJ1-1 | 9 | TRBV2 | ASSATGEAF
TRBJ1-5 | 15 | TRBV7-8 | ASSLGVRGLGNQPQH
TRBJ1-5 | 11 | TRBV5-5 | ASSLDSFSPQH
TRBJ1-5 | 9 | TRBV2 | ARGQNQPQH
TRBJ2-7 | 12 | TRBV9 | ASSVAGGTYEQY